This TCR beta chain was identified in a study of blood T cell repertoires in COVID-19. Across the whole study: Spain, Italy and the United States supplied samples that represented acute and convalescent COVID-19. PBMCs, B-cell-depleted T cells, or T cells provided the cDNA or gDNA that made up the material.

The sample holds one count of this clone. The V gene lost 6 bases and the J gene lost 1 base, with 12 bases spanning the gap. This CDR3 is 14 amino acids long. CDR1 and CDR2 from the germline V gene are WSHSY and SAAADI. Authors' data handling: From reference gene primer amplification, estimates of nucleated cell counts were derived. TCRdb keeps only in-frame clones here, not all; method: immunoSEQ multiplex PCR. Clone size and V and J calls were adopted from that table, with D and trimming inferred from the DNA. Seen here are tens of thousands of clones, roughly nine tenths observed once, and the top ten hold approximately 8.4%.

The clonotype originates from a human donor in a cohort sampled during active COVID-19. The chain joins TRBV10-2 to TRBJ1-2, with D possibly TRBD1 on 6 matching bases. The sequencing sample was made of peripheral blood. CDR3 loop: CASRNRVDNYGYTF. The CDR3 bases are TGCGCCAGCAGGAACAGGGTCGATAACTATGGCTACACCTTC.